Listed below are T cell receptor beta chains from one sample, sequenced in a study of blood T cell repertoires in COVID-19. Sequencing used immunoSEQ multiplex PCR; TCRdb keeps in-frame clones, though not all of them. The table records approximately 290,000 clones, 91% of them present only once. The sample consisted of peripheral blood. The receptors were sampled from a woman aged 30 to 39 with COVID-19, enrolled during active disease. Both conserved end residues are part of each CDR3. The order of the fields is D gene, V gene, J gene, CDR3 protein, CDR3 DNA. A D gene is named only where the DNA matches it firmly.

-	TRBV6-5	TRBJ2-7	CASSLGGHEQYF	TGTGCCAGCAGCTTGGGAGGACACGAGCAGTACTTC
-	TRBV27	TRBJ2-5	CASSLSVSQETQYF	TGTGCCAGCAGTTTATCGGTCAGCCAAGAGACCCAGTACTTC
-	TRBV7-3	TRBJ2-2	CASIRQDRTGELFF	TGTGCCAGCATCCGACAGGACCGCACCGGGGAGCTGTTTTTT
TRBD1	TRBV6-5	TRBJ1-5	CASSRTGESQPQHF	TGTGCCAGCAGCCGGACAGGGGAGAGTCAGCCCCAGCATTTT
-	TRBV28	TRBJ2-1	CASSFGEYNEQFF	TGTGCCAGCAGTTTTGGAGAGTACAATGAGCAGTTCTTC
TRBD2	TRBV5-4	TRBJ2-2	CASSFGGRETGELFF	TGTGCCAGCAGCTTCGGCGGGAGGGAGACCGGGGAGCTGTTTTTT
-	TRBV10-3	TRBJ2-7	CAISESSPGQGIGYEQYF	TGTGCCATCAGTGAGTCGAGCCCTGGGCAGGGCATAGGGTACGAGCAGTACTTC
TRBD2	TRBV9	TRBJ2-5	CASSESGTSQETQYF	TGTGCCAGCAGCGAATCGGGGACTAGCCAAGAGACCCAGTACTTC
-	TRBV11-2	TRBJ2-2	CASSLVNRAVAGELFF	TGTGCCAGCAGCTTAGTGAACAGGGCGGTAGCCGGGGAGCTGTTTTTT
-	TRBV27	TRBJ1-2	CASSLWGGKSSYTF	TGTGCCAGCAGCCTCTGGGGGGGGAAGAGTTCGTACACCTTC
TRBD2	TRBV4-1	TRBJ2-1	CASSQVGTSGINEQFF	TGCGCCAGCAGCCAAGTAGGGACTAGCGGGATCAATGAGCAGTTCTTC
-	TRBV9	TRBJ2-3	CASSSMEGTTDTQYF	TGTGCCAGCAGCTCTATGGAGGGAACCACAGATACGCAGTATTTT
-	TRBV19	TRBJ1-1	CASSILGAEAFF	TGTGCCAGTAGTATCCTAGGAGCTGAAGCTTTCTTT
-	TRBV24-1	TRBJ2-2	CATSVGGGELFF	TGTGCCACCAGTGTTGGAGGGGGGGAGCTGTTTTTT
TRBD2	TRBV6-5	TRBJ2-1	CASSPLAGGRFEQFF	TGTGCCAGCAGTCCACTAGCGGGAGGGCGATTTGAGCAGTTCTTC
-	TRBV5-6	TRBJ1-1	CASSLGGRAEAFF	TGTGCCAGCAGCTTGGGAGGCAGGGCTGAAGCTTTCTTT
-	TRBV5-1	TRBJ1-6	CASSSQGGDGSPLHF	TGCGCCAGCAGCTCCCAAGGGGGGGACGGTTCACCCCTCCACTTT
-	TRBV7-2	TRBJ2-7	CASSVEVLAGYEQYF	TGTGCCAGCAGCGTTGAGGTACTAGCTGGGTACGAGCAGTACTTC
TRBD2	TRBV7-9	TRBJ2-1	CASSLVLAGYEQFF	TGTGCCAGCAGCTTAGTACTAGCGGGATATGAGCAGTTCTTC
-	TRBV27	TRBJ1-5	CASSLSWAGYSNQPQHF	TGTGCCAGCAGTTTAAGTTGGGCAGGGTATAGCAATCAGCCCCAGCATTTT
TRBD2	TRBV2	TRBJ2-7	CASSEGLAGARYEQYF	TGTGCCAGCAGTGAGGGGTTAGCGGGAGCGCGCTACGAGCAGTACTTC